Listed here is a single T cell receptor (beta chain). The V end was cut by 6 bases, the J end by 9 bases, with 13 bases between. Germline V gene lookup returns CDR1 SGHRS and CDR2 YFSETQ. The CDR3 loop spans 13 amino acids. One entry per CDR3 protein results from TCRdb running MiXCR on the RT-PCR reads. The repertoire includes 800,000 to 1,000,000 distinct CDR3 sequences, over 15% of them detected once, and 6% sits in the top ten. The source of the sample is a study of patients and donors after allogeneic stem cell transplantation. The sequence was obtained from a human donor who was either an allogeneic HSCT recipient or a stem cell or donor lymphocyte infusion donor (not recorded which). It is not recorded whose cells these are; they may come from a transplant donor. Specimen: blood, either unsorted or a sorted T cell fraction (not recorded which). The chain couples TRBV5-1 to TRBJ2-6; a weak D match, TRBD1 (5 bases). The CDR3 region is CASTPGKVNVLTF. For the CDR3, the DNA is TGCGCCAGCACCCCAGGGAAGGTCAACGTCCTGACTTTC.